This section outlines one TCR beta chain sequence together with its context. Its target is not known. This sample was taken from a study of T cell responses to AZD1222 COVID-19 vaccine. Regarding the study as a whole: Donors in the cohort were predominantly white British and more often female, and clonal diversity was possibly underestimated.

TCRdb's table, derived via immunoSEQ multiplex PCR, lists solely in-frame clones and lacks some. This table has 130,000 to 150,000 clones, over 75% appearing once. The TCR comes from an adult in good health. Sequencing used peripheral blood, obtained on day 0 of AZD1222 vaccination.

The DNA for the CDR3 is TGTGCCAGCAGCTTGGCTCTGGAGATGAACACTGAAGCTTTCTTT. It encodes CASSLALEMNTEAFF. This chain links TRBV5-6 with TRBJ1-1; D is unresolved. CDR3 length: 15 amino acids. V gave up 0 bases and J gave up 0 bases, with 9 bases separating them. Germline lookup yields CDR1 SGHDT and CDR2 YYEEEE. The full variable domain, with the rest looked up from reference TRBV5-6 and TRBJ1-1, is DAGVTQSPTHLIKTRGQQVTLRCSPKSGHDTVSWYQQALGQGPQFIFQYYEEEERQRGNFPDRFSGHQFPNYSSELNVNALLLGDSALYLCASSLALEMNTEAFFGQGTRLTVV.